The present T cell receptor (beta chain) was sequenced within a study of cytomegalovirus exposure and HLA in healthy donors. Profiled with immunoSEQ multiplex PCR; TCRdb holds only in-frame clones, not every one. The table shows around 180,000 clones, with about four fifths occurring only once. Study-wide findings and caveats: The classifier was said to identify cytomegalovirus status with high specificity and sensitivity. It was 150 to 200 TCR beta chains that were listed as cytomegalovirus-associated.

In regard to this clone: The antigen is unknown.

The study drew the donors from its roughly 120-subject validation cohort, separate from the roughly 700-subject first cohort. With 7 bases removed from V and 5 bases from J, the gap between germline ends came to 20 bases. Germline V gene sequence: CDR1 MDHEN, CDR2 SYDVKM. There are 15 residues in the CDR3. This sequence joins TRBV28 and TRBJ2-5; the D is unclear. What was sequenced was PBMCs. The TCR originated in a man aged 18 to 29 in good health and CMV-seropositive. Here the CDR3 reads CASNSRQVVSETQYF. DNA of the CDR3: TGTGCCAGCAACTCCCGCCAGGTTGTGTCGGAGACCCAGTACTTC.